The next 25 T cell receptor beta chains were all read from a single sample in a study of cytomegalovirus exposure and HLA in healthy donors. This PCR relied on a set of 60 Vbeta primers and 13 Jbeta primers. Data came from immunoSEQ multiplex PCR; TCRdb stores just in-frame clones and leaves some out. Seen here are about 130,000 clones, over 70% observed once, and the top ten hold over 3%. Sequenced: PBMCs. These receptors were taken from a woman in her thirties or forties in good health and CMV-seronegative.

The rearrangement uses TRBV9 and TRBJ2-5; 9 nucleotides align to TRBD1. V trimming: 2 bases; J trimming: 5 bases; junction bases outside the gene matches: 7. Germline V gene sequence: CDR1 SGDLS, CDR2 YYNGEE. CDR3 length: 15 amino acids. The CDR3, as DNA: TGTGCCAGCAGCGTTGGGACAGGGTATCCGGAGACCCAGTACTTC. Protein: CASSVGTGYPETQYF.

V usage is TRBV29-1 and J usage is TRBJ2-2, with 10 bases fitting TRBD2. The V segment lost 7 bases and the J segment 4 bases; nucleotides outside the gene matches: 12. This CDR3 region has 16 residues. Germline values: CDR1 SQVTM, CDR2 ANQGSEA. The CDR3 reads CSAVTSGDVTTGELFF. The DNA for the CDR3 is TGCAGCGCTGTAACTAGCGGGGACGTGACCACCGGGGAGCTGTTTTTT.

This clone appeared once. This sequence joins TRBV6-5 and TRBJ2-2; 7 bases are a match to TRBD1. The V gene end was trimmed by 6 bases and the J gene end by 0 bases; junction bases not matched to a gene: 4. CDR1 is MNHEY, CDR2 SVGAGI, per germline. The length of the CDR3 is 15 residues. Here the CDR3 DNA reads TGTGCCAGCAGGCTGGACAGGCCGAACACCGGGGAGCTGTTTTTT. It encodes CASRLDRPNTGELFF.

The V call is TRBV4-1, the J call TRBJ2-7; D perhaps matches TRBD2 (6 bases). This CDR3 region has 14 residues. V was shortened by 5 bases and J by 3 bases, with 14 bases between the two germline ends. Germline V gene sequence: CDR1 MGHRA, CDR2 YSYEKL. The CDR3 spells CASSWLSGYYEQYF. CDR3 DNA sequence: TGCGCCAGCAGCTGGCTTAGCGGTTACTACGAGCAGTACTTC.

The CDR3 DNA follows: TGTGCCAGCTCACCACCGACTAACACTGAAGCTTTCTTT. Its translation: CASSPPTNTEAFF. The chain carries TRBV18 and TRBJ1-1; D remains ambiguous. V lost 0 bases and J lost 2, with 4 bases in between. CDR1 and CDR2 (germline): KGHSH, LQKENI. This CDR3 contains 13 residues.

The CDR3 loop reads CASSELGTYEQYF. CDR3 DNA: TGTGCCAGCAGTGAACTCGGTACCTACGAGCAGTACTTC. This rearrangement joins TRBV25-1 to TRBJ2-7; D unresolved. The CDR3 is 13 amino acids. Trimming cost V 2 bases and J 2 bases, with 7 bases left between them. Germline CDR1 and CDR2: MGHDK and SYGVNS.

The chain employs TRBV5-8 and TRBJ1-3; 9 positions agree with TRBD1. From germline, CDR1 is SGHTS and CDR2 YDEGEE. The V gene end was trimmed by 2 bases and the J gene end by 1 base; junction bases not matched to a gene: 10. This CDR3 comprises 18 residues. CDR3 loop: CASSLFLGTGSSGNTIYF. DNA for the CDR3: TGTGCCAGCAGCTTATTTTTGGGGACAGGGTCGTCTGGAAACACCATATATTTT. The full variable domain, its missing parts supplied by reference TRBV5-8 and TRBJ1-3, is EAGVTQSPTHLIKTRGQQATLRCSPISGHTSVYWYQQALGLGLQFLLWYDEGEERNRGNFPPRFSGRQFPNYSSELNVNALELEDSALYLCASSLFLGTGSSGNTIYFGEGSWLTVV.

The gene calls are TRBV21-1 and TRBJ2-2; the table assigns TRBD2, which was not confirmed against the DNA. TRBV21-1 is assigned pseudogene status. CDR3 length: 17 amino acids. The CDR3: CASSKEGDYNIPGELFF. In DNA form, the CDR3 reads TGTGCCAGCAGCAAAGAAGGTGACTATAACATTCCCGGGGAGCTGTTTTTT.

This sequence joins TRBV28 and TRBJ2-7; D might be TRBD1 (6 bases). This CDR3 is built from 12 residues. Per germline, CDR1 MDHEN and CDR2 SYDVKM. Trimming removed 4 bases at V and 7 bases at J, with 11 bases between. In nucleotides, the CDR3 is TGTGCCAGCAGTTACAGGGCCAGAGAGCAGTACTTC. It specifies CASSYRAREQYF.

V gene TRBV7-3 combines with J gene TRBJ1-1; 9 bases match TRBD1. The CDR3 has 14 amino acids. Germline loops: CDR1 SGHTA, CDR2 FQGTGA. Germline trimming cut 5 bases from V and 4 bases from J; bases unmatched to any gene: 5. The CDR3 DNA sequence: TGTGCCAGCAGCCGGGACAGGGCCGCCACTGAAGCTTTCTTT. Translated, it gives CASSRDRAATEAFF.

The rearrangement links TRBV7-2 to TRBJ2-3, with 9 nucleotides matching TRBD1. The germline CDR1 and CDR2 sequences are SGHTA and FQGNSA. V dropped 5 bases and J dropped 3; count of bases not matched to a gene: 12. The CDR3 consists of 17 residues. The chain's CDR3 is CASSPWGQGTGTDTQYF. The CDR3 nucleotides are TGTGCCAGCAGCCCCTGGGGACAGGGAACTGGTACAGATACGCAGTATTTT.

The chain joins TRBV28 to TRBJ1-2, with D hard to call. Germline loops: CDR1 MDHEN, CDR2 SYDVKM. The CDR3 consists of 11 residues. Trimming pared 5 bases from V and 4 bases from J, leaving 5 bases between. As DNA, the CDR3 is TGTGCCAGCAGTACGGGCTATGGCTACACCTTC. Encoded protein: CASSTGYGYTF.

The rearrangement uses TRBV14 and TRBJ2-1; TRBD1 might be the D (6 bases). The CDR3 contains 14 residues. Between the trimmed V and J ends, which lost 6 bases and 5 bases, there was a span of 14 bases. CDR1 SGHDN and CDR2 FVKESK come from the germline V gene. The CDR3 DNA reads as TGTGCCAGCAGTCAGGGGTGGGGTAACAATGAGCAGTTCTTC. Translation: CASSQGWGNNEQFF.

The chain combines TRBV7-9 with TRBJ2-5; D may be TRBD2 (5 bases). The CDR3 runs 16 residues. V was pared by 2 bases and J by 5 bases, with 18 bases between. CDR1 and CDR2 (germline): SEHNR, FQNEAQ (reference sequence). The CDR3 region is CASSLSEGGLRETQYF. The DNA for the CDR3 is TGTGCCAGCAGCTTATCCGAGGGTGGGCTCCGGGAGACCCAGTACTTC. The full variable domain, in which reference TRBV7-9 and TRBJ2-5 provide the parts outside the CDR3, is DTGVSQNPRHKITKRGQNVTFRCDPISEHNRLYWYRQTLGQGPEFLTYFQNEAQLEKSRLLSDRFSAERPKGSFSTLEIQRTEQGDSAMYLCASSLSEGGLRETQYFGPGTRLLVL.

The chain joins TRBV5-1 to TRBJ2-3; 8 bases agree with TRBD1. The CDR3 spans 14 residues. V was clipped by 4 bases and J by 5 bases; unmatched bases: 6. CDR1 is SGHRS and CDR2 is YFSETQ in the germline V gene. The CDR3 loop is CASSEGQGVDTQYF. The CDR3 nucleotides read TGCGCCAGCAGCGAAGGACAGGGTGTAGATACGCAGTATTTT.

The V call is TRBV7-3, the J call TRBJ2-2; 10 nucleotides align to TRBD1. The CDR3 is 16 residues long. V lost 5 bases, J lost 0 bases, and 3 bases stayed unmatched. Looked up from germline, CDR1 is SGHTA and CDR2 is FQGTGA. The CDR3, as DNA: TGTGCCAGCAGCCGTGGACAGGGGGCGAACACCGGGGAGCTGTTTTTT. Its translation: CASSRGQGANTGELFF.

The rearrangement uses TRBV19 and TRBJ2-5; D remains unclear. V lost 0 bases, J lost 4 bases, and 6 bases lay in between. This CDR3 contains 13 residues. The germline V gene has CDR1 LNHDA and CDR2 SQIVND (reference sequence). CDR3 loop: CASSIDLGETQYF. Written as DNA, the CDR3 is TGTGCCAGTAGTATAGATCTAGGAGAGACCCAGTACTTC. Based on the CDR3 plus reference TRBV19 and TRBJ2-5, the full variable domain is DGGITQSPKYLFRKEGQNVTLSCEQNLNHDAMYWYRQDPGQGLRLIYYSQIVNDFQKGDIAEGYSVSREKKESFPLTVTSAQKNPTAFYLCASSIDLGETQYFGPGTRLLVL.

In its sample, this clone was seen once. The CDR3 DNA reads as TGTGCCAGCACCGCCAGCTCCTACGAGCAGTACTTC. Translating it yields CASTASSYEQYF. V is TRBV28 and J is TRBJ2-7; D call uncertain. This CDR3 has 12 residues. Per germline, CDR1 MDHEN and CDR2 SYDVKM. V lost 7 bases and J 0 bases, leaving 7 bases between the germline ends.

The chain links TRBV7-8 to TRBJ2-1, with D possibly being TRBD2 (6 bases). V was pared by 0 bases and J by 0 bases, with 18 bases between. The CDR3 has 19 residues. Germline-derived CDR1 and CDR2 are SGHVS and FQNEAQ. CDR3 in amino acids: CASSLADFPSASSYNEQFF. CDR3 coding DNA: TGTGCCAGCAGCTTAGCGGATTTTCCTAGCGCGAGCTCCTACAATGAGCAGTTCTTC.

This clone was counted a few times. The CDR3 sequence is CASSRTGLSEAFF. Here the CDR3 DNA reads TGTGCCAGCAGCCGGACAGGGCTTAGTGAAGCTTTCTTT. This rearrangement joins TRBV6-5 to TRBJ1-1; TRBD1 agrees at 8 bases. This CDR3 has 13 residues. Trimming cost V 6 bases and J 7 bases; bases outside gene matches: 7. Per the germline V gene, CDR1 is MNHEY and CDR2 is SVGAGI.

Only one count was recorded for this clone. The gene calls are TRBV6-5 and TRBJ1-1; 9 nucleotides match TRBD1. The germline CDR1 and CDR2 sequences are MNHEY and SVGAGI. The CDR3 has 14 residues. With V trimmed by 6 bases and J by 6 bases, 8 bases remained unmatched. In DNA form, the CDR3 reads TGTGCCAGCAGATTACAGGGGGCGACGTCTGAAGCTTTCTTT. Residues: CASRLQGATSEAFF.

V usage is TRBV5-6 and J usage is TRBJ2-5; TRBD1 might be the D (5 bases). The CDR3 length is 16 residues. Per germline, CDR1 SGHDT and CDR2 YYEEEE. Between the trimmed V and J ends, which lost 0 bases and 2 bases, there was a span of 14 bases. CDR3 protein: CASSLVGMQGQETQYF. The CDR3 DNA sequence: TGTGCCAGCAGCTTGGTGGGGATGCAGGGACAAGAGACCCAGTACTTC.

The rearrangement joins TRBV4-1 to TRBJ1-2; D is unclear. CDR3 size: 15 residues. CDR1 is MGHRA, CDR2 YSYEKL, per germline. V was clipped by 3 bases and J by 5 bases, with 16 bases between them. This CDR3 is CASSQRVEGLYGYTF. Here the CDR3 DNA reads TGCGCCAGCAGCCAGCGGGTGGAGGGCCTATATGGCTACACCTTC.

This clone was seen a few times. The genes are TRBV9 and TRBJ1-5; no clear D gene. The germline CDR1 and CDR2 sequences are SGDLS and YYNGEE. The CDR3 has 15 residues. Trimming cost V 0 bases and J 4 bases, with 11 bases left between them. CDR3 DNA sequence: TGTGCCAGCAGCGTAGGAACCCTAGGTAATCAGCCCCAGCATTTT. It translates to CASSVGTLGNQPQHF.

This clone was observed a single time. CDR3 sequence reads: CASSLGAGAGELFF. DNA of the CDR3: TGTGCCAGCAGCTTAGGAGCGGGAGCCGGGGAGCTGTTTTTT. This rearrangement joins TRBV7-9 to TRBJ2-2, with 8 bases identical to TRBD2. The CDR3 sequence is 14 residues long. V was pared by 1 base and J by 6 bases, with 1 base of the junction left unmatched. The germline CDR1 and CDR2 sequences are SEHNR and FQNEAQ (reference sequence).